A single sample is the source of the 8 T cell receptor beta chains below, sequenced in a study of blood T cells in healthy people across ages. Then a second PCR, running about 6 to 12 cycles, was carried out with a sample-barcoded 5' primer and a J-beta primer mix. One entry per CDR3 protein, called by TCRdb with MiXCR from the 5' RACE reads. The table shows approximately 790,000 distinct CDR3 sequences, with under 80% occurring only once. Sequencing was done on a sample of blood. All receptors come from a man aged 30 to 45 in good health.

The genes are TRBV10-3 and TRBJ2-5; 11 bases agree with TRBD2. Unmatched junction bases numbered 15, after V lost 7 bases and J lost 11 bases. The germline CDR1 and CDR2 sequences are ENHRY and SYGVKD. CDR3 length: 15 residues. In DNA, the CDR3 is TGTGCCATCAAGACGACTAGCGGGATTGTGGATGAGCAGTACTTC. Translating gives CAIKTTSGIVDEQYF.

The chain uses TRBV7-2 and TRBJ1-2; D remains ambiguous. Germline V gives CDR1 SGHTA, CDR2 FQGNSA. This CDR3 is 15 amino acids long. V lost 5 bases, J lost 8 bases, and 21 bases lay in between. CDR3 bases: TGTGCCAGCAGCCCCCCCGTAACCGGGGTAAACGGCTACACCTTC. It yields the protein CASSPPVTGVNGYTF.

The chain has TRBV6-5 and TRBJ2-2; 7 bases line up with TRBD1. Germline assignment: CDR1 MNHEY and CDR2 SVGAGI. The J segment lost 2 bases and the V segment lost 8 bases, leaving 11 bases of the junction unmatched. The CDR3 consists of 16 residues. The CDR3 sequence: CASRKTGQANTGELFF. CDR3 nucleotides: TGTGCCAGCCGTAAAACTGGACAGGCAAACACCGGGGAGCTGTTTTTT.

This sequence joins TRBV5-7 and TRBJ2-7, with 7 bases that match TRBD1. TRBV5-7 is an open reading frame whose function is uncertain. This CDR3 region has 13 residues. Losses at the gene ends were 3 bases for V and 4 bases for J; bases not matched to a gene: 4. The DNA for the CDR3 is TGTGCCAGCAGCTGTGACAGGGATTACGAGCAGTACTTC. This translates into CASSCDRDYEQYF.

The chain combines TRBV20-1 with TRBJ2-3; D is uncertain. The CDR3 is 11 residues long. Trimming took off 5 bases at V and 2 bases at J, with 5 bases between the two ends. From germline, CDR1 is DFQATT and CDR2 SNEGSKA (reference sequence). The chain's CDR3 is CSAHNTDTQYF. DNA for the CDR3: TGCAGTGCTCACAACACAGATACGCAGTATTTT.

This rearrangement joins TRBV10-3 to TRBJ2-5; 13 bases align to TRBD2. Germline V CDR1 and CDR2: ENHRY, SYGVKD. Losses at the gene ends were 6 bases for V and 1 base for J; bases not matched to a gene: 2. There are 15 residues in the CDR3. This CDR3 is CAIRGTSGAQETQYF. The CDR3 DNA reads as TGTGCCATCAGGGGGACTAGCGGGGCCCAAGAGACCCAGTACTTC.

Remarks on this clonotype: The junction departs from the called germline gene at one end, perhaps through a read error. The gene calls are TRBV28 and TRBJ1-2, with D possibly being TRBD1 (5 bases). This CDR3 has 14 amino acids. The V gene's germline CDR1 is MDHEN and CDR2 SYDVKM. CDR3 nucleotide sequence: TGTGCCAACAGTTGGGCAGGGCCCTACTATGGCTACACCTTC. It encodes CANSWAGPYYGYTF.

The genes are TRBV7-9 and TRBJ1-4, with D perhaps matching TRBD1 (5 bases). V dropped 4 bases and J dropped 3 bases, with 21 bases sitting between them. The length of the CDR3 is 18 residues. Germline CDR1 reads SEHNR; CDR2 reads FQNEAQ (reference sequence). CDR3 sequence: CASSSRDDGIAANEKLFF. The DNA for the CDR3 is TGTGCCAGCAGCTCCCGGGACGACGGGATTGCTGCTAATGAAAAACTGTTTTTT. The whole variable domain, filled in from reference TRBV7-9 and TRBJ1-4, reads DTGVSQNPRHKITKRGQNVTFRCDPISEHNRLYWYRQTLGQGPEFLTYFQNEAQLEKSRLLSDRFSAERPKGSFSTLEIQRTEQGDSAMYLCASSSRDDGIAANEKLFFGSGTQLSVL.